Listed here are 18 T cell receptor beta chains from one sample, sequenced in a study of cytomegalovirus exposure and HLA in healthy donors. PCR primers comprised 60 Vbeta and 13 Jbeta primers. Method: immunoSEQ multiplex PCR; TCRdb's copy keeps in-frame clones and lacks some. This table has some 150,000 clones, approximately 76% appearing once. Sequences were obtained from PBMCs. These receptors all come from a man in his sixties in good health and CMV-seronegative.

CDR3 loop: CASEKRGGDQETQYF. In DNA form, the CDR3 reads TGTGCCAGCGAAAAAAGGGGAGGGGACCAAGAGACCCAGTACTTC. The rearrangement joins TRBV6-4 to TRBJ2-5; 7 bases align to TRBD2. Germline V gives CDR1 MRHNA, CDR2 SNTAGT. This CDR3 has 15 residues. The junction had 9 bases not matched to a gene; V was cut back by 8 bases and J by 0 bases.

This clone showed up just a few times. The chain combines TRBV7-6 with TRBJ2-1, with D tentatively TRBD1 (5 bases). This CDR3 contains 14 residues. Between the trimmed V and J ends, which lost 5 bases and 7 bases, there was a span of 15 bases. CDR1 is SGHVS, CDR2 FNYEAQ, per germline. The CDR3 loop is CASSHSQGMNEQFF. Written as DNA, the CDR3 is TGTGCCAGCAGCCATTCCCAGGGAATGAATGAGCAGTTCTTC.

V is TRBV2 and J is TRBJ1-3; 11 bases line up with TRBD1. The CDR3 contains 15 residues. Germline V gene sequence: CDR1 SNHLY, CDR2 FYNNEI. Trimming took 5 bases from V and 8 from J; bases not matched to a gene: 8. The CDR3 sequence: CASSPRTGGWDTIYF. In nucleotides, the CDR3 is TGTGCCAGCAGTCCCCGGACAGGGGGCTGGGACACCATATATTTT.

The chain uses TRBV25-1 and TRBJ2-7, with a tentative D call TRBD1 (6 bases). This CDR3 region has 15 residues. Per the germline V gene, CDR1 is MGHDK and CDR2 is SYGVNS. The V end lost 3 bases, the J end lost 2 bases, and 14 bases lay between the germline ends. This CDR3 reads CASSDTTAGAYEQYF. The CDR3 DNA is TGTGCCAGCAGTGATACCACCGCAGGGGCCTACGAGCAGTACTTC.

The rearrangement links TRBV4-3 to TRBJ1-2; no reliable D call. The ends were cut back, 0 bases at V and 0 bases at J, with 5 bases in the middle. CDR3 size: 14 residues. The V gene's germline CDR1 is LGHNA and CDR2 YSLEER. Here the CDR3 reads CASSQERANYGYTF. CDR3 nucleotides: TGCGCCAGCAGCCAAGAGAGAGCTAACTATGGCTACACCTTC.

The chain carries TRBV9 and TRBJ2-5; 8 bases match TRBD2. Germline V lookup: CDR1 SGDLS, CDR2 YYNGEE. Trimming at V came to 3 bases and at J to 5 bases, leaving 9 bases not matched to a gene. CDR3 length: 15 residues. The CDR3 loop is CASSALRGGGETQYF. CDR3 DNA: TGTGCCAGCAGCGCGCTGAGGGGCGGGGGGGAGACCCAGTACTTC.

The chain employs TRBV7-3 and TRBJ2-2; 15 nucleotides agree with TRBD2. The CDR3 is 19 residues long. Trimming at V came to 4 bases and at J to 4 bases, leaving 10 bases not matched to a gene. Germline V gives CDR1 SGHTA, CDR2 FQGTGA. CDR3 amino acids: CASSSLGLAGGRGTGELFF. CDR3 DNA: TGTGCCAGCAGCTCCCTCGGACTAGCGGGGGGGCGAGGCACCGGGGAGCTGTTTTTT.

In this sample, this clone turned up once. The gene calls are TRBV27 and TRBJ1-2; 11 bases are shared with TRBD1. Unmatched junction bases numbered 6, after V lost 5 bases and J lost 4 bases. CDR1 MNHEY and CDR2 SMNVEV come from the germline V gene (reference sequence). The CDR3 runs to 15 residues. The DNA for the CDR3 is TGTGCCAGCAGTCCCGGACAGGGGGCAGGCTATGGCTACACCTTC. Protein: CASSPGQGAGYGYTF.

The table lists this clone with a few counts. This chain links TRBV15 with TRBJ2-7, with 7 bases identical to TRBD1. Germline V gives CDR1 LNHNV, CDR2 YYDKDF (reference sequence). The CDR3 spans 14 residues. The V segment lost 4 bases and the J segment 8 bases; nucleotides outside the gene matches: 11. The CDR3 sequence: CATSTDWTGRQQYF. In nucleotides, the CDR3 is TGTGCCACCAGCACCGACTGGACAGGTCGGCAGCAGTACTTC.

The CDR3 coding sequence is TGTGCCAGCAGCTTAAGTCCAGGGAATAATTCACCCCTCCACTTT. It encodes CASSLSPGNNSPLHF. The chain recombines TRBV7-6 with TRBJ1-6; D possibly corresponds to TRBD1 (5 bases). There are 15 residues in the CDR3. The V gene lost 2 bases and the J gene lost 5 bases, with 10 bases spanning the gap. From germline, CDR1 is SGHVS and CDR2 FNYEAQ.

This clone was seen just once. The rearrangement joins TRBV5-4 to TRBJ2-5; TRBD1 agrees at 7 bases. From germline, CDR1 is SGHNT and CDR2 YYREEE (reference sequence). This CDR3 has 15 residues. Losses at the gene ends were 4 bases for V and 2 bases for J; bases not matched to a gene: 8. CDR3 protein: CASSITTGSQETQYF. CDR3 sequence (DNA): TGTGCCAGCAGCATAACGACAGGGAGTCAAGAGACCCAGTACTTC.

The chain joins TRBV7-2 to TRBJ2-5; D is possibly TRBD1 (6 bases). Germline loops: CDR1 SGHTA, CDR2 FQGNSA. The CDR3 is 14 residues long. The V end lost 5 bases, the J end lost 1 base, and 11 bases lay between the germline ends. The chain's CDR3 is CASSPAGVQETQYF. The CDR3 nucleotides read TGTGCCAGCAGCCCAGCAGGGGTCCAAGAGACCCAGTACTTC.

The chain is built from TRBV28 and TRBJ2-2; a possible D gene is TRBD2 (5 bases). Germline assignment: CDR1 MDHEN and CDR2 SYDVKM. Trimming took off 2 bases at V and 9 bases at J, with 7 bases between the two ends. The CDR3 has 12 amino acids. In DNA form, the CDR3 reads TGTGCCAGCAGTTTAGTCGGGAGGGAGCTGTTTTTT. Protein: CASSLVGRELFF. The variable domain in full, completed from reference TRBV28 and TRBJ2-2, reads DVKVTQSSRYLVKRTGEKVFLECVQDMDHENMFWYRQDPGLGLRLIYFSYDVKMKEKGDIPEGYSVSREKKERFSLILESASTNQTSMYLCASSLVGRELFFGEGSRLTVL.

The chain is built from TRBV28 and TRBJ2-2, with D perhaps TRBD2 (5 bases). Trimming left V 7 bases short and J 0 bases short, with 12 bases between. Germline lookup yields CDR1 MDHEN and CDR2 SYDVKM. The CDR3 has 15 residues. The DNA of the CDR3 is TGTGCCAGCACTCGGCGGGCCGCGAACACCGGGGAGCTGTTTTTT. Translating gives CASTRRAANTGELFF.

V gene TRBV5-6 combines with J gene TRBJ1-2; D uncertain. This CDR3 is 13 amino acids long. The germline V gene encodes CDR1 SGHDT and CDR2 YYEEEE. V lost 3 bases and J lost 10, with 16 bases in between. CDR3: CASSSPGPNVYTF. CDR3 nucleotide sequence: TGTGCCAGCAGCTCGCCGGGTCCGAACGTCTACACCTTC.

The rearrangement joins TRBV19 to TRBJ1-5; 9 bases line up with TRBD1. Looked up from germline, CDR1 is LNHDA and CDR2 is SQIVND (reference sequence). The CDR3 runs to 17 residues. J was trimmed by 9 bases and V by 7 bases; bases with no gene match: 19. Written as DNA, the CDR3 is TGTGCCAGTACCTCCCCCCGGGGACAGGGAGGGCCCGGGCCCCAGCATTTT. It translates to CASTSPRGQGGPGPQHF.

The chain has TRBV6-4 and TRBJ2-1, with 10 bases lining up with TRBD2. This CDR3 contains 21 residues. Looked up from germline, CDR1 is MRHNA and CDR2 is SNTAGT. V shed 0 bases, J shed 3 bases, and the junction held 17 bases outside the gene matches. Written as DNA, the CDR3 is TGTGCCAGCAGTGACTCTTACAGGGCTTCCAAAGCGGGGGGGAGCTACAATGAGCAGTTCTTC. Translating it yields CASSDSYRASKAGGSYNEQFF.

The rearrangement joins TRBV5-1 to TRBJ2-1; TRBD2 agrees at 10 bases. Germline CDR1 and CDR2: SGHRS and YFSETQ. With V trimmed by 4 bases and J by 6 bases, 7 bases remained unmatched. The CDR3 contains 15 residues. CDR3: CASSSTSGNGNEQFF. As DNA, the CDR3 is TGCGCCAGCAGCAGTACTAGCGGGAACGGCAATGAGCAGTTCTTC.